The 10 T cell receptor beta chains in this list originate from one sample, sequenced in a study of cytomegalovirus exposure and HLA in healthy donors (TCRdb year 2017). The method was the immunoSEQ multiplex PCR assay. For the multiplex PCR, a mixture combining 60 forward primers for TCR Vbeta segments and 13 reverse primers for TCR Jbeta segments was used. The immuneACCESS repertoire file appears here via TCRdb, limited to in-frame rearrangements. These files lack a portion of the clones; in checked studies, under half of the deficit traces to unresolved V genes, and the cause of the others is not known. The sample contains 100,000 or so clones, around 72% of them found a single time. The ten largest clones capture around 2.1% of the sample. The sample was PBMCs. These receptors came from a man between 25 and 39 years old in good health and CMV-seronegative.

CDR3 region: CASSQRSGQETQYF. DNA for the CDR3: TGTGCCAGCAGCCAACGAAGCGGCCAAGAGACCCAGTACTTC. The V and J genes are TRBV7-9 and TRBJ2-5; a possible D gene is TRBD2 (5 bases). Trimming removed 5 bases at V and 1 base at J, with 11 bases between. This CDR3 region has 14 residues. Germline loops: CDR1 SEHNR, CDR2 FQNEAQ (reference sequence).

The rearrangement joins TRBV5-1 to TRBJ2-1; TRBD1 agrees at 7 bases. Germline V gives CDR1 SGHRS, CDR2 YFSETQ. V lost 1 base to trimming and J lost 10 bases; unmatched junction nucleotides: 14. This CDR3 contains 16 residues. The CDR3 reads CASSLFTLDRDGEQFF. In DNA, the CDR3 is TGCGCCAGCAGCTTGTTTACTCTAGACAGGGACGGCGAGCAGTTCTTC. The entire variable domain, with the rest obtained from reference TRBV5-1 and TRBJ2-1, is as follows: KAGVTQTPRYLIKTRGQQVTLSCSPISGHRSVSWYQQTPGQGLQFLFEYFSETQRNKGNFPGRFSGRQFSNSRSEMNVSTLELGDSALYLCASSLFTLDRDGEQFFGPGTRLTVL.

The V gene is TRBV5-1, the J gene TRBJ1-1; D possibly corresponds to TRBD1 (6 bases). V was cut by 1 base and J by 5 bases, with 12 bases left in between. CDR3 length: 14 residues. Germline CDR1 and CDR2: SGHRS and YFSETQ. CDR3 loop: CASSLFGGETEAFF. In DNA form, the CDR3 reads TGCGCCAGCAGCTTGTTTGGGGGCGAGACTGAAGCTTTCTTT.

The V call is TRBV6-1, the J call TRBJ2-2; D remains unclear. The CDR3 has 15 residues. Between the trimmed V and J ends, which lost 2 bases and 2 bases, there was a span of 9 bases. Germline loops: CDR1 MNHNS, CDR2 SASEGT. The CDR3 nucleotides are TGTGCCAGCAGTGAAAGCACAGTCAACACCGGGGAGCTGTTTTTT. Translation: CASSESTVNTGELFF.

The chain employs TRBV10-3 and TRBJ2-5, with 9 nucleotides matching TRBD1. CDR1 ENHRY and CDR2 SYGVKD come from the germline V gene. The trim removed 4 bases at V and 3 bases at J, leaving 3 bases unmatched. The CDR3 spans 14 residues. The CDR3 is CAISGRDREETQYF. The CDR3, as DNA: TGTGCCATCAGTGGCCGGGACAGGGAAGAGACCCAGTACTTC.

The rearrangement joins TRBV6-1 to TRBJ1-2; 10 bases fit TRBD1. V lost 6 bases, J lost 3 bases, and 4 bases stayed unmatched. The CDR3 has 14 residues. CDR1 MNHNS and CDR2 SASEGT come from the germline V gene. CDR3 amino acids: CASSRDRGDYGYTF. The CDR3 region has the DNA TGTGCCAGCAGCCGGGACAGGGGAGACTATGGCTACACCTTC.

The chain is built from TRBV6-6 and TRBJ2-7; D may be TRBD1 (6 bases). V was pared by 2 bases and J by 2 bases, with 13 bases between. The germline gives CDR1 MNHNY, CDR2 SVGAGI (reference sequence). The CDR3 extends over 15 amino acids. DNA for the CDR3: TGTGCCAGCAGTTACCGACAGGATTACGCCTACGAGCAGTACTTC. Translating it yields CASSYRQDYAYEQYF.

In its sample, this clone was seen a few times. The rearrangement joins TRBV4-3 to TRBJ2-3; 7 bases line up with TRBD2. Trimming at V came to 1 base and at J to 4 bases, leaving 5 bases not matched to a gene. The germline CDR1 and CDR2 sequences are LGHNA and YSLEER. There are 15 residues in the CDR3. CDR3 protein: CASSQARGGADTQYF. CDR3 DNA sequence: TGCGCCAGCAGCCAAGCCCGGGGAGGGGCAGATACGCAGTATTTT.

This clone showed up just a few times. V usage is TRBV10-3 and J usage is TRBJ2-7, with D hard to call. Trimming took off 5 bases at V and 2 bases at J, with 10 bases between the two ends. Germline CDR1 reads ENHRY; CDR2 reads SYGVKD. CDR3 size: 13 residues. The CDR3 region is CAISNDIPYEQYF. CDR3 bases: TGTGCCATCAGTAACGACATCCCCTACGAGCAGTACTTC.

This chain connects TRBV5-1 to TRBJ2-1; 7 bases map to TRBD1. The CDR3 is 15 residues long. Trimming cost V 0 bases and J 5 bases; bases outside gene matches: 5. Germline lookup yields CDR1 SGHRS and CDR2 YFSETQ. CDR3 in amino acids: CASSLVGTDDNEQFF. For the CDR3, the DNA is TGCGCCAGCAGCTTGGTCGGGACAGATGACAATGAGCAGTTCTTC. Based on the CDR3 plus reference TRBV5-1 and TRBJ2-1, the full variable domain is KAGVTQTPRYLIKTRGQQVTLSCSPISGHRSVSWYQQTPGQGLQFLFEYFSETQRNKGNFPGRFSGRQFSNSRSEMNVSTLELGDSALYLCASSLVGTDDNEQFFGPGTRLTVL.